This T cell receptor (beta chain) was found in a study of regulatory T cells in long-lasting Graves disease. Libraries of TCR beta came from iRepertoire HTBI primers plus Arm-PCR of CDR3 regions. Using its own MiXCR run on the multiplex PCR reads, TCRdb lists one record per CDR3 protein. The table shows more than 450,000 distinct CDR3 sequences, with 15% to 20% occurring only once. As to time point: newly diagnosed GD, antithyroid drugs for less than 3 months. Extracted PBMC RNA gave rise to the TCR library. Germline V gene sequence: CDR1 DFQATT, CDR2 SNEGSKA (reference sequence). The ends were cut back, 1 base at V and 5 bases at J, with 14 bases in the middle. The CDR3 sequence is 14 residues long. This clonotype came up many times. Its antigen is not identified. General observations from the study: Segments TRBV28, TRBJ1-2 and TRBJ2-5 showed preferential usage in persistent disease.

The data were also submitted as part of a second study, on T cells in Graves' hyperthyroidism and ophthalmopathy. That source notes: Among the patients, aged 18 to 65, hyperthyroidism was newly diagnosed and had lasted under 2 months.

V usage is TRBV20-1 and J usage is TRBJ1-1; D perhaps matches TRBD1 (6 bases). The sample in question was peripheral blood mononuclear cells (PBMCs), obtained at new diagnosis, from a patient treated with antithyroid drugs. The source is a man aged 40-49 years with Graves disease. The CDR3 is CSARVTGSSTEAFF. The CDR3 coding sequence is TGCAGTGCTAGAGTTACAGGGTCAAGTACTGAAGCTTTCTTT.